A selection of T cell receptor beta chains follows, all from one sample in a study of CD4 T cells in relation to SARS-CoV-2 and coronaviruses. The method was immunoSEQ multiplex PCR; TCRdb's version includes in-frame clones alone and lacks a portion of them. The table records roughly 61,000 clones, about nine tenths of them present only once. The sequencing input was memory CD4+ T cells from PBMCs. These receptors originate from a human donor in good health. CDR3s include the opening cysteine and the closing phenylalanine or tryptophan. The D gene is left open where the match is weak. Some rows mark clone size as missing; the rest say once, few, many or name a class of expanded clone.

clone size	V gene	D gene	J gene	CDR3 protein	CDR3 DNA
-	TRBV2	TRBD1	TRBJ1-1	CASSTGAGAEAFF	TGTGCCAGCAGTACAGGGGCGGGAGCTGAAGCTTTCTTT
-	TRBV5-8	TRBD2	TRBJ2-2	CASSPILIAGQMAGELFF	TGTGCCAGCAGCCCGATCCTGATAGCGGGACAAATGGCCGGGGAGCTGTTTTTT
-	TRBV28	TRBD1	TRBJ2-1	CASSLGDREGEQFF	TGTGCCAGCAGTTTGGGGGACAGGGAAGGTGAGCAGTTCTTC
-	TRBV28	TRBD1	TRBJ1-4	CASSSTGGWREKLFF	TGTGCCAGCAGTTCCACAGGGGGCTGGCGTGAAAAACTGTTTTTT
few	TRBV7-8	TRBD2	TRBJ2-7	CASSFKSRTSHFTYEQYF	TGTGCCAGCAGCTTTAAATCTAGGACTAGCCATTTCACGTACGAGCAGTACTTC
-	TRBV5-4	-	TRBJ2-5	CASSLTAVPQETQYF	TGTGCCAGCAGCTTGACAGCGGTGCCCCAAGAGACCCAGTACTTC
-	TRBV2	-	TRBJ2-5	CASFAGGAGETQYF	TGTGCCAGCTTCGCTGGGGGCGCGGGGGAGACCCAGTACTTC
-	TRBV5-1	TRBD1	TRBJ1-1	CASSLGQGGMNTEAFF	TGCGCCAGCAGCTTGGGACAGGGGGGTATGAACACTGAAGCTTTCTTT
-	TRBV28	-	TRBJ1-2	CASSGGGVGNYGYTF	TGTGCCAGCAGCGGGGGAGGGGTTGGTAACTATGGCTACACCTTC
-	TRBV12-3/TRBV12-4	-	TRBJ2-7	CASSLGSEQYF	TGTGCCAGCAGTTTAGGGAGCGAGCAGTACTTC
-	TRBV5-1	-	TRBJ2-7	CASSLGQPTYEQYF	TGCGCCAGCAGCTTGGGACAGCCGACCTACGAGCAGTACTTC
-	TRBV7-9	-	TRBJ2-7	CASSLPETGLYEQYF	TGTGCCAGCAGCCTACCCGAGACAGGCTTGTACGAGCAGTACTTC
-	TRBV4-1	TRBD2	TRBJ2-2	CASSQDGSGTNTNTGELFF	TGCGCCAGCAGCCAAGATGGTAGCGGGACCAACACGAACACCGGGGAGCTGTTTTTT
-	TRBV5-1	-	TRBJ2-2	CASSLTLNRDGGELFF	TGCGCCAGCAGCTTGACTCTAAACAGGGATGGGGGGGAGCTGTTTTTT
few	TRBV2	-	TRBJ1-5	CASSEALRSNQPQHF	TGTGCCAGCAGTGAAGCGCTTCGGAGTAATCAGCCCCAGCATTTT
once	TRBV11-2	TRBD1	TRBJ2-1	CASSLRFRDRDNEQFF	TGTGCCAGCAGCTTACGATTTAGGGACAGGGACAATGAGCAGTTCTTC
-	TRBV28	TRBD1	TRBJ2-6	CASSRTGTGDLGANVLTF	TGTGCCAGCAGTAGAACCGGGACAGGGGATTTAGGGGCCAACGTCCTGACTTTC
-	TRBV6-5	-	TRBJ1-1	CASRNKNTEAFF	TGTGCCAGCAGGAACAAGAACACTGAAGCTTTCTTT
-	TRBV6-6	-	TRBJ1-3	CASSTLTGGSGNTIYF	TGTGCCAGCAGTACCCTCACGGGGGGCTCTGGAAACACCATATATTTT
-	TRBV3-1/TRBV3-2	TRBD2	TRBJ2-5	CASSRTSGGGETQYF	TGTGCCAGCAGCCGGACTAGCGGGGGAGGAGAGACCCAGTACTTC
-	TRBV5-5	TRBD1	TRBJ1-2	CASSLGQGAGYTF	TGTGCCAGCAGCTTGGGACAGGGGGCTGGCTACACCTTC
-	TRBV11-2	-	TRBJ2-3	CASSLDFGGRTDTQYF	TGTGCCAGCAGCTTAGATTTTGGAGGCCGCACAGATACGCAGTATTTT
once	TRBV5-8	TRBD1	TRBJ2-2	CASSWLQGRRTGELFF	TGTGCCAGCAGTTGGCTACAGGGGCGTCGCACCGGGGAGCTGTTTTTT
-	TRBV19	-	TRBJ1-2	CASSIGQSYGYTF	TGTGCCAGTAGTATAGGGCAGAGTTATGGCTACACCTTC
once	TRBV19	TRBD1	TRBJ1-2	CASSTGQLLNGYTF	TGTGCCAGTAGTACGGGACAGCTTTTGAATGGCTACACCTTC
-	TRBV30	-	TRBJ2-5	CAWSVRETQYF	TGTGCCTGGAGTGTAAGAGAGACCCAGTACTTC
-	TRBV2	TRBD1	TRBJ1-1	CASSTQGASEAFF	TGTGCCAGCAGTACTCAGGGGGCGTCGGAAGCTTTCTTT
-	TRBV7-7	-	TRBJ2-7	CASSSGTAPYEQYF	TGTGCCAGCAGTTCCGGGACGGCACCCTACGAGCAGTACTTC
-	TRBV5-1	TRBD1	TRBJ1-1	CASSLNRGNTEAFF	TGCGCCAGCAGCTTGAACAGGGGGAACACTGAAGCTTTCTTT
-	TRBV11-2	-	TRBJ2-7	CASSLERSPYEQYF	TGTGCCAGCAGCTTAGAGAGGTCCCCCTACGAGCAGTACTTC
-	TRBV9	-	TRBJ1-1	CASRPFQNTEAFF	TGTGCCAGCAGACCCTTCCAGAACACTGAAGCTTTCTTT
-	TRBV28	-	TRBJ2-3	CASSVPGTDTQYF	TGTGCCAGCAGTGTACCGGGCACAGATACGCAGTATTTT
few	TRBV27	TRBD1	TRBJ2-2	CASSSRTGVTGELFF	TGTGCCAGCAGTTCTCGGACAGGGGTCACCGGGGAGCTGTTTTTT
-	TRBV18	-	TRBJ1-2	CASSQETGGTYGYTF	TGTGCCAGCTCCCAAGAGACCGGGGGGACCTATGGCTACACCTTC
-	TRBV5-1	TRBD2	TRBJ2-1	CASSSSGTYNEQFF	TGCGCCAGCAGCTCTAGCGGGACCTACAATGAGCAGTTCTTC
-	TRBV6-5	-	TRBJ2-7	CASRRGGEQYF	TGTGCCAGCAGAAGGGGGGGCGAGCAGTACTTC
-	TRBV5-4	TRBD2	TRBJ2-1	CASTAQRTSIDHEQFF	TGTGCCAGCACCGCCCAACGGACTAGTATCGACCATGAGCAGTTCTTC
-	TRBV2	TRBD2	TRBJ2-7	CASSQGTSGKDEQYF	TGTGCCAGCAGCCAAGGGACTAGCGGGAAGGACGAGCAGTACTTC
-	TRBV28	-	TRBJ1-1	CASSLIRQVLTEAFF	TGTGCCAGCAGTTTGATAAGACAGGTGTTAACTGAAGCTTTCTTT
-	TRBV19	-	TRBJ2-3	CASSIGQTLTDTQYF	TGTGCCAGTAGTATAGGGCAGACTCTGACAGATACGCAGTATTTT
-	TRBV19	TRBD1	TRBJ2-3	CASGRQGSATDTQYF	TGTGCCAGCGGGCGACAGGGGTCTGCCACAGATACGCAGTATTTT
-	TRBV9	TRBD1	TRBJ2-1	CASSTRQGGFNEQFF	TGTGCCAGCAGTACTAGACAGGGGGGCTTTAATGAGCAGTTCTTC
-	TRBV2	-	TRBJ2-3	CATSRETDTQYF	TGTGCCACCTCCCGGGAAACAGATACGCAGTATTTT
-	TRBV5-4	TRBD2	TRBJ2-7	CASSLDSGGTRSYEQYF	TGTGCCAGCAGCTTGGACAGCGGGGGAACCCGTTCCTACGAGCAGTACTTC
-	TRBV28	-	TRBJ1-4	CASSEVGEKLFF	TGTGCCAGCAGTGAAGTCGGAGAAAAACTGTTTTTT
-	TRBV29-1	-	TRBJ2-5	CSVLVAVGETQYF	TGCAGCGTTCTCGTCGCAGTGGGGGAGACCCAGTACTTC
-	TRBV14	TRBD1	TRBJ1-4	CASSPLQGQSNEKLFF	TGTGCCAGCAGCCCACTGCAGGGACAGAGTAATGAAAAACTGTTTTTT
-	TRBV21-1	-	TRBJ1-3	CASSKERVESSGNTIYF	TGTGCCAGCAGCAAAGAGAGGGTCGAAAGCTCTGGAAACACCATATATTTT
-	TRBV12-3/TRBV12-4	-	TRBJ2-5	CASSRAETQYF	TGTGCCAGCAGCCGCGCAGAGACCCAGTACTTC
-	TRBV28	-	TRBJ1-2	CASRQGYYGYTF	TGTGCCAGCAGGCAGGGTTACTATGGCTACACCTTC
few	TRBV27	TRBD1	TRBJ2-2	CASSPNRGQGGELFF	TGTGCCAGCAGTCCAAACAGGGGGCAAGGCGGGGAGCTGTTTTTT
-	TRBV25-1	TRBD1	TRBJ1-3	CASSEYGTGTGNTIYF	TGTGCCAGCAGTGAATACGGGACAGGGACTGGGAACACCATATATTTT
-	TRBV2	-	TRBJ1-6	CASSDRVRNSPLHF	TGTGCCAGCAGTGACAGGGTGCGCAATTCACCCCTCCACTTT
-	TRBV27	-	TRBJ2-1	CASTSDGPSYNEQFF	TGTGCCAGCACCTCGGACGGACCCTCCTACAATGAGCAGTTCTTC
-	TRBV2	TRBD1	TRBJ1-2	CAETGTGGANYGYTF	TGTGCCGAAACCGGGACAGGGGGCGCTAACTATGGCTACACCTTC